This TCR beta chain was recovered during a study of shared clonotypes between healthy human individuals. The CDR3 has 13 residues. The V end was cut by 1 base, the J end by 4 bases, with 7 bases between. Germline CDR1 LGHNA, CDR2 YSLEER. This clone has ten or more counts. What it binds is unknown. The identical CDR3 is also encoded by other nucleotide sequences in the sample. General study points: Sampling was confined to blood; repertoires within tissues likely differ.

Assay runs were performed at deep level. In the study's own analysis: ImmunoSEQ sequences covered only the junction and lacked quality scores; filtering therefore differed. Assay: immunoSEQ multiplex PCR; the TCRdb copy retains only in-frame clones and omits some. The V and J calls and clone size come from that table; D and trimming were worked out from the DNA. The sample shows about 1 million clones, around 76% of them seen only once. The chain has TRBV4-3 and TRBJ2-5; D remains ambiguous. The sequenced sample was memory CD4+ T cells sorted from blood. Subset: CD45RA-negative fraction. This clonotype originated in a man between 18 and 35 years old in good health. CDR3 amino acids: CASSQGWGETQYF. CDR3 bases: TGCGCCAGCAGCCAAGGATGGGGAGAGACCCAGTACTTC.